A selection of T cell receptor beta chains follows, all from one sample in a study of blood T cell repertoires in COVID-19. Profiled with immunoSEQ multiplex PCR; TCRdb holds only in-frame clones, not every one. Among hundreds of thousands of clones listed, about 85% were seen once. Sequencing was done on a sample of PBMCs or T cells enriched from blood (not recorded which). All receptors derive from a woman under 30 with acute COVID-19. Both conserved end residues are part of each CDR3. D genes are given only for firm matches. Clone size, where shown, is once, few, many, or a class for clones that have expanded.

v_gene	abundance	j_gene	d_gene	len	CDR3nt	CDR3aa
TRBV7-9	few	TRBJ2-7	.	14	TGTGCCAGCAGCCAACAGGGATTCCCCTACGAGCAGTACTTC	CASSQQGFPYEQYF
TRBV5-5	.	TRBJ1-2	TRBD1	15	TGTGCCAGCAGCGCCCAACAGGGGGCTCACTATGGCTACACCTTC	CASSAQQGAHYGYTF
TRBV12-5	.	TRBJ2-1	TRBD2	15	TGTGCTAGTGGTTTTAGCGGGAGAGAGTACAATGAGCAGTTCTTC	CASGFSGREYNEQFF
TRBV7-2	few	TRBJ1-2	.	14	TGTGCCAGCAGCTTTGGCCAGGGTGACTATGGCTACACCTTC	CASSFGQGDYGYTF
TRBV6-1	.	TRBJ2-2	.	15	TGTGCCAGCAGTGAAGCACAGGGGACTAGGTGGGAGCTGTTTTTT	CASSEAQGTRWELFF
TRBV28	.	TRBJ2-7	TRBD1	16	TGTGCCAGCAGTGTCCCCGGGACAGGGTCCCCCTACGAGCAGTACTTC	CASSVPGTGSPYEQYF
TRBV5-1	.	TRBJ1-2	.	14	TGCGCCAGCAGCTTGGCCGGCAGGGGCGGCGGCTACACCTTC	CASSLAGRGGGYTF
TRBV5-6	.	TRBJ1-2	.	14	TGTGCCAGCAACCTTGAGCCCTCTAACTATGGCTACACCTTC	CASNLEPSNYGYTF
TRBV5-6	.	TRBJ1-1	.	14	TGTGCCAGCAGCCCCGTCGGGGTCCTGACTGAAGCTTTCTTT	CASSPVGVLTEAFF
TRBV11-2	.	TRBJ2-5	TRBD1	16	TGTGCCAGCAGCCCCGACAGGGGGCGGGGGTGGGAGACCCAGTACTTC	CASSPDRGRGWETQYF
TRBV7-8	few	TRBJ2-1	TRBD2	15	TGTGCCAGCAGCACCAATCGGGGGGTTAGCAATGAGCAGTTCTTC	CASSTNRGVSNEQFF
TRBV28	.	TRBJ1-2	TRBD1	14	TGTGCCAGCAGTTCGTCAGGGGGAGACTATGGCTACACCTTC	CASSSSGGDYGYTF
TRBV7-9	.	TRBJ2-6	TRBD2	18	TGTGCCAGCAGCCCTGGATCCGGCGGGGGATCTGGGGCCAACGTCCTGACTTTC	CASSPGSGGGSGANVLTF
TRBV10-1	.	TRBJ2-7	.	13	TGCGCCACCTCCGCGAGCTCTAAGGGGGAGCAGTACTTC	CATSASSKGEQYF
TRBV24-1	.	TRBJ2-7	.	12	TGTGCCACCAGTGATTTACGGGGGAACGAGTACTTC	CATSDLRGNEYF
TRBV12-3/TRBV12-4	.	TRBJ1-1	.	13	TGTGCCAGCAAAAAACAGGGACACACTGAAGCTTTCTTT	CASKKQGHTEAFF
TRBV6-5	few	TRBJ2-3	TRBD1	15	TGTGCCAGCAGTAGACAGGGGGCGGGCACAGATACGCAGTATTTT	CASSRQGAGTDTQYF
TRBV5-1	once	TRBJ1-1	TRBD1	15	TGCGCCAGCAGCTGGACAGGGGACATGAACACTGAAGCTTTCTTT	CASSWTGDMNTEAFF
TRBV7-2	.	TRBJ1-3	TRBD1	17	TGTGCCAGCAGCTTGGGACAGGGAACGTACTCTGGAAACACCATATATTTT	CASSLGQGTYSGNTIYF
TRBV7-9	few	TRBJ2-3	TRBD2	16	TGTGCCAGCAGCTCCCGCCTAGCGGGTTCCACAGATACGCAGTATTTT	CASSSRLAGSTDTQYF
TRBV18	.	TRBJ1-6	.	14	TGTGCCAGCTCACCATTCAGGGAAAATTCACCCCTCCACTTT	CASSPFRENSPLHF
TRBV5-1	.	TRBJ2-7	.	14	TGCGCCAGCAGCTTTGACAGCCTAAACTACGAGCAGTACTTC	CASSFDSLNYEQYF
TRBV5-4	once	TRBJ2-3	.	15	TGTGCCAGCAGCTTGGGCAGTTTTAGCACAGATACGCAGTATTTT	CASSLGSFSTDTQYF
TRBV7-9	.	TRBJ2-5	.	16	TGTGCCAGCAGCTTAGAAGAGACAGGGACTGGAGAGACCCAGTACTTC	CASSLEETGTGETQYF
TRBV4-3	.	TRBJ2-2	.	16	TGCGCCAGCAGCCAAGTTAGCGGCGCGAACACCGGGGAGCTGTTTTTT	CASSQVSGANTGELFF
TRBV19	.	TRBJ1-6	.	14	TGTGCCAGTAGCACAGGGTCTACCAATTCACCCCTCCACTTT	CASSTGSTNSPLHF
TRBV12-5	.	TRBJ2-7	TRBD1	14	TGTGCTAGTGGTTTGGGGTGGACAGGGATCGAGCAGTACTTC	CASGLGWTGIEQYF
TRBV15	.	TRBJ1-5	.	17	TGTGCCACCAGCAGAGAAAGCTCGCCCGGTACCTATCAGCCCCAGCATTTT	CATSRESSPGTYQPQHF
TRBV7-2	few	TRBJ1-2	.	13	TGTGCCAGCAGCTCCTTGGGGGGCTATGGCTACACCTTC	CASSSLGGYGYTF
TRBV7-3	.	TRBJ1-1	.	13	TGTGCCAGCAGCTTAACATTGAGGACTGAAGCTTTCTTT	CASSLTLRTEAFF
TRBV7-9	.	TRBJ2-7	.	12	TGTGCCAGCAGCTTTACTAGCTACGAGCAGTACTTC	CASSFTSYEQYF
TRBV7-2	.	TRBJ2-7	TRBD2	16	TGTGCCAGCAGCCCCGGTGGAGGGAGGGCCACCTACGAGCAGTACTTC	CASSPGGGRATYEQYF
TRBV28	.	TRBJ2-5	TRBD2	14	TGTGCCAGCAGTTTAAACGGGAGGGGAGAGACCCAGTACTTC	CASSLNGRGETQYF
TRBV4-3	many	TRBJ1-4	TRBD1	16	TGCGCCAGCAGCCAGGAAACCGGGACAGGAGGTGAAAAACTGTTTTTT	CASSQETGTGGEKLFF
TRBV18	.	TRBJ2-7	TRBD1	14	TGTGCCAGCTCACTTTCGGGACAGACCTACGAGCAGTACTTC	CASSLSGQTYEQYF
TRBV6-1	.	TRBJ1-3	.	16	TGTGCCAGCAGTGAAAAAACGGAGGACTACGGAAACACCATATATTTT	CASSEKTEDYGNTIYF
TRBV7-2	.	TRBJ1-1	.	15	TGTGCCAGCAGCTTGGGGAGGGCGGGGTACACTGAAGCTTTCTTT	CASSLGRAGYTEAFF
TRBV5-5	.	TRBJ2-5	.	14	TGTGCCAGCAGCTTAGGGCAGGGACAAGAGACCCAGTACTTC	CASSLGQGQETQYF
TRBV7-2	.	TRBJ1-1	.	15	TGTGCCAGCAGCCTCAACGTAGGGGGTATCTCTGAAGCTTTCTTT	CASSLNVGGISEAFF